The rows below give T cell receptor beta chains drawn from one sample of a study of cytotoxic CD8 clonotypes in ibrutinib-treated CLL. Sequencing was performed with immunoSEQ multiplex PCR; in TCRdb, only in-frame clones are kept and a portion is missing. There are 250,000 to 350,000 clones in the sample; approximately 79% occur only once, and approximately 5.6% lies in the top ten. The specimen was PBMCs, collected at disease progression, from a patient treated with ibrutinib. Receptor source: a human donor with chronic lymphocytic leukemia. The CDR3 runs from the conserved cysteine through the conserved F or W. D genes are given only for firm matches. Some rows mark clone size as missing; the rest say once, few, many or name a class of expanded clone.

>TRBV25-1|12|TRBJ1-2|NA|NA
CASSDDNYGYTF
TGTGCCAGCAGTGACGATAACTATGGCTACACCTTC
>TRBV4-3|14|TRBJ1-5|NA|NA
CASSQEGRVGPQHF
TGCGCCAGCAGCCAAGAGGGGAGAGTTGGGCCCCAGCATTTT
>TRBV5-1|15|TRBJ2-1|NA|NA
CASSPGPPAYNEQFF
TGCGCCAGCAGCCCCGGTCCCCCGGCCTACAATGAGCAGTTCTTC
>TRBV7-8|14|TRBJ2-3|TRBD1|NA
CASSYGTGTDTQYF
TGTGCCAGCAGCTACGGGACAGGTACAGATACGCAGTATTTT
>TRBV6-6|13|TRBJ2-5|NA|NA
CASSYEIGETQYF
TGTGCCAGCAGTTACGAAATAGGAGAGACCCAGTACTTC
>TRBV5-6|14|TRBJ2-1|TRBD2|once
CASSSGLAPGEQFF
TGTGCCAGCAGCTCGGGACTAGCCCCGGGGGAGCAGTTCTTC
>TRBV7-3|13|TRBJ2-5|NA|once
CASSSNPGAAQYF
TGTGCCAGCAGCTCCAACCCTGGGGCGGCCCAGTACTTC
>TRBV18|14|TRBJ2-1|NA|NA
CASSPRGVHNEQFF
TGTGCCAGCTCACCAAGAGGGGTCCACAATGAGCAGTTCTTC
>TRBV10-1|14|TRBJ2-5|NA|few
CASSVGGPEGTQYF
TGCGCCAGCAGTGTGGGGGGTCCCGAAGGGACCCAGTACTTC
>TRBV28|15|TRBJ2-7|NA|NA
CASSLLAERYYEQYF
TGTGCCAGCAGTTTATTAGCGGAGAGGTACTACGAGCAGTACTTC
>TRBV7-8|13|TRBJ2-5|TRBD2|NA
CASSTSGRKTQYF
TGTGCCAGCAGCACTAGCGGGAGAAAGACCCAGTACTTC
>TRBV27|12|TRBJ1-4|NA|few
CASSFDPTRLFF
TGTGCCAGCAGTTTCGATCCTACCAGGTTGTTTTTT
>TRBV28|14|TRBJ2-4|NA|NA
CASSFGVAKNIQYF
TGTGCCAGCAGTTTCGGGGTGGCCAAAAACATTCAGTACTTC
>TRBV12-5|11|TRBJ2-2|NA|few
CASGLAGELFF
TGTGCTAGTGGTTTGGCCGGGGAGCTGTTTTTT
>TRBV27|18|TRBJ2-3|TRBD1|few
CASSSPGTGGFSTDTQYF
TGTGCCAGCAGTTCCCCCGGGACAGGGGGCTTCAGCACAGATACGCAGTATTTT
>TRBV5-1|13|TRBJ2-7|NA|NA
CASRDGLEHEQYF
TGCGCCAGCAGGGATGGACTTGAACACGAGCAGTACTTC
>TRBV4-1|11|TRBJ1-2|NA|NA
CASSLGWGYTF
TGCGCCAGCAGCCTCGGCTGGGGCTACACCTTC
>TRBV4-1|17|TRBJ2-7|NA|NA
CASSQDSASAPLYEQYF
TGCGCCAGCAGCCAAGATAGTGCTAGCGCACCCCTCTACGAGCAGTACTTC
>TRBV7-6|14|TRBJ2-3|NA|NA
CASRTTGPADTQYF
TGTGCCAGCAGGACCACAGGCCCGGCAGATACGCAGTATTTT
>TRBV9|13|TRBJ2-7|NA|NA
CASSVGGPYEQYF
TGTGCCAGCAGCGTGGGGGGGCCCTACGAGCAGTACTTC
>TRBV29-1|13|TRBJ1-1|NA|NA
CSVAGQRNTEAFF
TGCAGCGTTGCAGGCCAGAGGAACACTGAAGCTTTCTTT
>TRBV5-1|14|TRBJ2-1|NA|NA
CASSLAGPYNEQFF
TGCGCCAGCAGCTTGGCAGGGCCGTACAATGAGCAGTTCTTC
>TRBV6-5|15|TRBJ2-7|TRBD1|NA
CASSYAGTGNYEQYF
TGTGCCAGCAGTTACGCCGGGACAGGGAACTACGAGCAGTACTTC
>TRBV4-2|15|TRBJ2-5|TRBD2|NA
CASSRILAGQETQYF
TGTGCCAGCAGCCGTATTTTAGCGGGGCAAGAGACCCAGTACTTC
>TRBV6-6|13|TRBJ1-1|NA|NA
CASSFNLRIEAFF
TGTGCCAGCAGTTTCAACCTTAGAATTGAAGCTTTCTTT
>TRBV19|11|TRBJ1-2|NA|NA
CASSLAYGYTF
TGTGCCAGTAGTCTGGCATATGGCTACACCTTC
>TRBV5-1|14|TRBJ1-2|TRBD1|NA
CASRSGGEFYGYTF
TGCGCCAGCAGATCAGGGGGAGAGTTCTATGGCTACACCTTC
>TRBV21-1|14|TRBJ1-1|NA|few
CAAILVQGIAEAFF
TGTGCCGCGATTCTCGTGCAGGGGATAGCTGAAGCTTTCTTT
>TRBV2|16|TRBJ1-5|TRBD1|NA
CASRSVTGDTHQPQHF
TGTGCCAGCCGGTCCGTGACAGGGGATACCCATCAGCCCCAGCATTTT
>TRBV28|16|TRBJ2-2|NA|NA
CASSFSAGTNTGELFF
TGTGCCAGCAGTTTTAGTGCTGGGACAAACACCGGGGAGCTGTTTTTT
>TRBV19|20|TRBJ1-5|TRBD1|NA
CASRGSRTGAMGVGNQPQHF
TGTGCCAGTAGGGGTTCTCGGACAGGGGCGATGGGAGTTGGCAATCAGCCCCAGCATTTT
>TRBV20-1|10|TRBJ2-1|NA|few
CSAMGNEQFF
TGCAGTGCCATGGGGAATGAGCAGTTCTTC
>TRBV5-6|19|TRBJ1-1|NA|NA
CASSLVLRQELHPNTEAFF
TGTGCCAGCAGCTTGGTTCTCCGACAGGAACTACACCCGAACACTGAAGCTTTCTTT
>TRBV5-8|14|TRBJ1-5|NA|NA
CASSLGGKNQPQHF
TGTGCCAGCAGCTTGGGAGGAAAAAATCAGCCCCAGCATTTT
>TRBV7-9|15|TRBJ2-5|NA|NA
CASSPNPGAGVTQYF
TGTGCCAGCAGCCCCAACCCAGGGGCTGGCGTGACCCAGTACTTC
>TRBV5-1|18|TRBJ2-1|TRBD2|NA
CASSPSVSPASGYNEQFF
TGCGCCAGCAGCCCAAGCGTGTCTCCGGCTAGCGGATACAATGAGCAGTTCTTC
>TRBV6-1|13|TRBJ2-2|NA|NA
CASGASAHGELFF
TGTGCCAGCGGGGCTAGCGCCCACGGGGAGCTGTTTTTT
>TRBV6-1|15|TRBJ2-7|NA|NA
CASSEEAGQDYEQYF
TGTGCCAGCAGTGAAGAAGCGGGACAGGACTACGAGCAGTACTTC
>TRBV4-1|16|TRBJ2-1|TRBD2|few
CASSARLAGGPDEQFF
TGCGCCAGCAGCGCTCGACTAGCGGGAGGGCCCGATGAGCAGTTCTTC
>TRBV9|15|TRBJ1-6|NA|NA
CASSVEQAHNSPLHF
TGTGCCAGCAGCGTAGAACAGGCTCATAATTCACCCCTCCACTTT
>TRBV9|16|TRBJ2-1|NA|once
CASSVDGRPRYNEQFF
TGTGCCAGCAGCGTAGATGGTAGACCCAGATACAATGAGCAGTTCTTC